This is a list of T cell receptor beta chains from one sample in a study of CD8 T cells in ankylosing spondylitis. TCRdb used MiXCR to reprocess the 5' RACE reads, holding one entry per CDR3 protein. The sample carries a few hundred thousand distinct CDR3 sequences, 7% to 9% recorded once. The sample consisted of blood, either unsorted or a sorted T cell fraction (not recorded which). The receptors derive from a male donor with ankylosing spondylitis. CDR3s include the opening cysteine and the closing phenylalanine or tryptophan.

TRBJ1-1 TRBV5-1 CASKYDGDTEAFF
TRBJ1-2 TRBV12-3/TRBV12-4 CASSLILAGNGYTF
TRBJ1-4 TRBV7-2 CASSSRGGAVKLFF
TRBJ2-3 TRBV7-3 CASSPGTFTDTQYF
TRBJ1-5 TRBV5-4 CAYEGLGQPQHF
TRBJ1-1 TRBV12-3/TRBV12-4 CASSLALRSTEAFF
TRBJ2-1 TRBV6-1 CATCSQGAYNEQFF
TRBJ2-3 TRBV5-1 CASSLEANTQYF
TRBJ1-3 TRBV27 CALKPGNTIYF
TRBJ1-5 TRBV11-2 CASSFGEALGLNQPQHF
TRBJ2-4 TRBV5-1 CASSLQHSDGDIQYF
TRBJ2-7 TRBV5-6 CASSPGQVITSEQYF
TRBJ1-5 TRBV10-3 CAISESTGFQPQHF
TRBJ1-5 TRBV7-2 CASSPDRASNQPQHF
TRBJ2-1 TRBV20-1 CSAIVGVNNEQFF
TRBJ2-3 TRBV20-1 CSARDGLAGDTQYF
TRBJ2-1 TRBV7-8 CASSLFPTSSSYRGEQFF
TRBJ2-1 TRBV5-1 CASNGVGYNEQFF
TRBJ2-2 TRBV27 CASSLTRFAGELFF
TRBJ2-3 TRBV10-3 CATKAEGDTDTQYF
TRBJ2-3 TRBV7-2 CASSLSGRGTDTQYF
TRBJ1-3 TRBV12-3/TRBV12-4 CASSRRNTIYF
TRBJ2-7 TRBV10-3 CAISSSGMSYEQYF
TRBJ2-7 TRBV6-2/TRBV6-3 CASSYSPQGRYEQYF
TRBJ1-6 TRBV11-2 CASSLAFRGGNSPLHF
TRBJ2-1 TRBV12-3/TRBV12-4 CASSFLLADYNEQFF
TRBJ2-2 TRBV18 CASSPLSGLGYTGELFF
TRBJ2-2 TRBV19 CASSIGSGQGYTGELFF
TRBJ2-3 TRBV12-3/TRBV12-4 CASSFKGAGGADTQYF
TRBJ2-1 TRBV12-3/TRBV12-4 CASSSPRRGLKSSYNEQFF
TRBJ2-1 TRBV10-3 CAISTPGLAGFNEQFF
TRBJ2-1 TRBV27 CASSLVIDNEQFF
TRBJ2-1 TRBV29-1 CSVPPRVRGYNEQFF
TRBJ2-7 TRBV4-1 CASSRTGTGPDEQYF
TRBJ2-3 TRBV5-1 CASSLSGPDTQYF
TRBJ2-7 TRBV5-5 CASSLRIRASGYEQYF
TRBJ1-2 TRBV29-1 CSVGDPNYGYTF
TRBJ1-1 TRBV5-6 CASSLAGGRTEAFF
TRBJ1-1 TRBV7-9 CASSLDYRGTEAFF
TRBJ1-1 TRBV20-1 CSAREEGWSTEAFF
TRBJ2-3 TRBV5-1 CASSPRGQDTQYF
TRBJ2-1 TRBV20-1 CSARELGGNEQFF
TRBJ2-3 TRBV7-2 CASSLVWGSTDTQYF
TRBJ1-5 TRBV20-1 CSASKGNQPQHF
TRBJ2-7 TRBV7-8 CASSSTGTSGYEQYF
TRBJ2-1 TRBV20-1 CSAELAGGSYNEQFF
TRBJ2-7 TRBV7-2 CASSLPAGNSYEQYF
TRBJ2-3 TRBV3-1 CASSPPIAGADTQYF